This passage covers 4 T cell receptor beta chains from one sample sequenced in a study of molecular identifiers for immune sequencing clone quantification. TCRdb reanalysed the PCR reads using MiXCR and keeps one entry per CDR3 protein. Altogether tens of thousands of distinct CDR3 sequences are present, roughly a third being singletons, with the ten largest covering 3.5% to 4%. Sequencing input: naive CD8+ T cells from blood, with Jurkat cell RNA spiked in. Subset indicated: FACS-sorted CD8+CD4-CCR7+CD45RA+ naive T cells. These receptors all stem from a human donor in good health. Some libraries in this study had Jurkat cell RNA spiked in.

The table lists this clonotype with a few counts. Here the CDR3 DNA reads TGTGCCAGCAGCAGCGGGAGTAGTTCCTACGAGCAGTACTTC. It specifies CASSSGSSSYEQYF. The rearrangement uses TRBV2 and TRBJ2-7; 8 positions agree with TRBD2. J lost 1 base, V lost 6 bases, and 5 bases had no gene match. CDR1 SNHLY and CDR2 FYNNEI come from the germline V gene. This CDR3 region has 14 residues.

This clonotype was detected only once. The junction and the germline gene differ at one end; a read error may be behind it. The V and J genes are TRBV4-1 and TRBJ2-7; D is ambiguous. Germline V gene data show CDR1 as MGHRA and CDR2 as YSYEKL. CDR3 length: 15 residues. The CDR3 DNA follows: TGCGCCTGCAGCCAACTGACTCGCGGAGAGGACGAGCAGTACTTC. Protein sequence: CACSQLTRGEDEQYF.

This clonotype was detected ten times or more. The CDR3 DNA reads as TGTGCCAGCAGTAAACCACCCCTTGGACACGCGATCAATGAGCAGTTCTTC. This gives the protein CASSKPPLGHAINEQFF. The V call is TRBV28, the J call TRBJ2-1; TRBD1 is a possible D gene (5 bases). Trimming pared 5 bases from V and 6 bases from J, leaving 23 bases between. CDR1 and CDR2 from the germline V gene are MDHEN and SYDVKM. This CDR3 comprises 17 residues.

The chain's CDR3 is CASSLGTGGSADTQYF. The CDR3 bases are TGTGCCAGCAGCCTAGGGACTGGCGGGAGTGCAGATACGCAGTATTTT. This chain uses TRBV21-1 with TRBJ2-3; the tabulated D call, TRBD2, remains unverified against the DNA. TRBV21-1 is marked as a pseudogene. The CDR3 is 16 residues long.